The 9 T cell receptor beta chains below come from one sample, sequenced in a study of shared clonotypes between healthy human individuals. Data came from immunoSEQ multiplex PCR; TCRdb stores just in-frame clones and leaves some out. The profile shows 2,500,000 or so clones, approximately 93% of them singletons. The material sequenced was naive CD4+ T cells from PBMCs. Subset described: CD45RA+ positively selected. These TCRs come from a man aged 18 to 35 in good health. Some clones in this sample may be carry-over from other donors' samples.

The chain employs TRBV11-2 and TRBJ1-4; D remains ambiguous. The V end was cut by 5 bases, the J end by 0 bases, with 22 bases between. This CDR3 comprises 19 residues. Germline V gives CDR1 SGHAT, CDR2 FQNNGV. CDR3 residues: CASSRLGVSLSSTNEKLFF. CDR3 DNA: TGTGCCAGCAGCCGCCTCGGTGTCAGCCTTTCGTCAACTAATGAAAAACTGTTTTTT.

This clone was recorded once. The chain carries TRBV6-5 and TRBJ2-5; TRBD1 is a possible D gene (5 bases). CDR3 length equals 13 residues. CDR1 and CDR2 (germline): MNHEY, SVGAGI. V lost 5 bases and J lost 4, with 11 bases in between. In DNA, the CDR3 is TGTGCCAGCAGTAGGGGCTTACGAGAGACCCAGTACTTC. Amino acids: CASSRGLRETQYF.

J is TRBJ1-2 and V is TRBV28, with D possibly TRBD1 on 6 matching bases. Between the trimmed V and J ends, which lost 7 bases and 4 bases, there was a span of 19 bases. Germline lookup yields CDR1 MDHEN and CDR2 SYDVKM. This CDR3 is built from 15 residues. The CDR3 sequence is CASTDHGGGSYGYTF. The CDR3, as DNA: TGTGCCAGCACGGATCACGGCGGGGGCTCCTATGGCTACACCTTC.

Comments on this clone: The identical CDR3 is also encoded by other nucleotide sequences in the sample. V gene TRBV18 combines with J gene TRBJ2-7; D gene ambiguous. Germline loops: CDR1 KGHSH, CDR2 LQKENI. The CDR3 is made up of 12 amino acids. Deletions cut 1 base from V and 3 bases from J, with 4 bases between. CDR3 coding DNA: TGTGCCAGCTCACCACGTGACTACGAGCAGTACTTC. As protein: CASSPRDYEQYF.

This chain uses TRBV5-4 with TRBJ2-1; D uncertain. Germline values: CDR1 SGHNT, CDR2 YYREEE (reference sequence). The V end lost 4 bases, the J end lost 11 bases, and 16 bases lay between the germline ends. There are 13 residues in the CDR3. This CDR3 is CASSLSSPRQQFF. DNA for the CDR3: TGTGCCAGCAGCCTGAGTTCCCCCCGCCAGCAGTTCTTC.

The CDR3 nucleotides read TGCGCCAGCAGCCCTGGATCCGGGACCAGCTCTGGAAACACCATATATTTT. It encodes CASSPGSGTSSGNTIYF. This chain uses TRBV5-1 with TRBJ1-3, with a weak D call TRBD1 (5 bases). Looked up from germline, CDR1 is SGHRS and CDR2 is YFSETQ. The CDR3 is 17 amino acids. V was pared by 4 bases and J by 0 bases, with 17 bases between.

This clone was found once. The chain carries TRBV19 and TRBJ2-2; 9 bases map to TRBD1. J lost 8 bases, V lost 5 bases, and 3 bases had no gene match. This CDR3 has 13 residues. Germline CDR1 reads LNHDA; CDR2 reads SQIVND (reference sequence). DNA for the CDR3: TGTGCCAGTAGTGGACAGGGGCGTGGGGAGCTGTTTTTT. Its protein product is CASSGQGRGELFF.

With regard to this clone: The same CDR3 can be traced to other DNA sequences in this sample. The rearrangement uses TRBV28 and TRBJ1-2; 8 bases are a match to TRBD1. The CDR3 covers 13 residues. Trimming took 6 bases from V and 4 from J; bases not matched to a gene: 4. Germline values: CDR1 MDHEN, CDR2 SYDVKM. The DNA for the CDR3 is TGTGCCAGCAGCCCGGGACAGGTCTATGGCTACACCTTC. Protein: CASSPGQVYGYTF.

The chain is built from TRBV5-3 and TRBJ1-2; D is possibly TRBD1 (5 bases). TRBV5-3 is identified as an open reading frame with a role that is uncertain. The CDR3 covers 15 residues. Trimming took 0 bases from V and 7 from J, leaving 16 bases between them. As DNA, the CDR3 is TGTGCCAGAAGCTTGGGGGCAGGGCGGTGCTCTGGCTACACCTTC. It specifies CARSLGAGRCSGYTF.